These 4 T cell receptor beta chains were all obtained from the same sample, sequenced in a study of blood T cell repertoires in COVID-19. This table comes from immunoSEQ multiplex PCR, and its TCRdb copy is limited to in-frame clones, with some not included. Of 100,000 to 150,000 clones listed, around 82% are singletons. The sample consisted of peripheral blood. The receptors originated from a young woman who had recovered from COVID-19.

The chain couples TRBV28 to TRBJ1-2; D gene unclear. The CDR3 runs to 15 residues. V lost 5 bases, J lost 0 bases, and 13 bases lay in between. Germline V gives CDR1 MDHEN, CDR2 SYDVKM. The CDR3 is CASSAYGSTNYGYTF. The CDR3 DNA is TGTGCCAGCAGTGCATACGGTAGTACTAACTATGGCTACACCTTC.

This clone was counted many times. The genes are TRBV11-3 and TRBJ2-1, with 9 bases fitting TRBD1. From germline, CDR1 is SGHNT and CDR2 YENEEA. V gave up 5 bases and J gave up 6 bases; unmatched junction bases: 11. This CDR3 has 16 residues. The CDR3 sequence: CASSLSGTGPPNEQFF. Here the CDR3 DNA reads TGTGCCAGCAGCCTTTCCGGGACAGGGCCCCCCAATGAGCAGTTCTTC.

The CDR3, as DNA: TGCAGTGCTAGAGATATCAGAGAAGCTTTCTTT. The encoded protein is CSARDIREAFF. The rearrangement joins TRBV20-1 to TRBJ1-1; D not resolved. Germline CDR1 is DFQATT and CDR2 is SNEGSKA (reference sequence). The CDR3 has 11 residues. With 0 bases removed from V and 8 bases from J, the gap between germline ends came to 7 bases.

V is TRBV7-8 and J is TRBJ2-4; D is perhaps TRBD1 (5 bases). Germline lookup yields CDR1 SGHVS and CDR2 FQNEAQ. V was trimmed by 5 bases and J by 5 bases, leaving 10 bases between them. The CDR3 length is 13 residues. The CDR3 sequence: CASSPEGENIQYF. In nucleotides, the CDR3 is TGTGCCAGCAGCCCCGAAGGGGAAAACATTCAGTACTTC.